Each of the 20 T cell receptor beta chains below was sequenced from the same sample in a study of blood T cell repertoires in COVID-19. Measured with immunoSEQ multiplex PCR; TCRdb has only the in-frame clones, and not every one. The profile shows 220,000 or so clones, 85% to 90% of them singletons. Input material: PBMCs or T cells enriched from blood (not recorded which). Source of these receptors: a man over 45 who had been exposed to COVID-19.

The genes are TRBV5-1 and TRBJ1-1; 7 bases agree with TRBD1. The CDR3 runs to 14 residues. V trimming: 0 bases; J trimming: 4 bases; junction bases outside the gene matches: 3. Germline CDR1 reads SGHRS; CDR2 reads YFSETQ. Written as DNA, the CDR3 is TGCGCCAGCAGCTTGGGTCCAGGGGGCACTGAAGCTTTCTTT. Protein: CASSLGPGGTEAFF. Using reference TRBV5-1 and TRBJ1-1 for the parts outside the CDR3, the full variable domain is KAGVTQTPRYLIKTRGQQVTLSCSPISGHRSVSWYQQTPGQGLQFLFEYFSETQRNKGNFPGRFSGRQFSNSRSEMNVSTLELGDSALYLCASSLGPGGTEAFFGQGTRLTVV.

The chain couples TRBV28 to TRBJ1-1, with D possibly matching TRBD1 (5 bases). The CDR3 is 12 residues long. V was shortened by 8 bases and J by 0 bases, with 7 bases between the two germline ends. From germline, CDR1 is MDHEN and CDR2 SYDVKM. As DNA, the CDR3 is TGTGCCAGCTGGGGCCTGAACACTGAAGCTTTCTTT. Its translation: CASWGLNTEAFF.

The chain combines TRBV9 with TRBJ1-3; 7 bases are a match to TRBD1. CDR3 size: 14 residues. J lost 5 bases, V lost 4 bases, and 6 bases had no gene match. CDR1 is SGDLS and CDR2 is YYNGEE in the germline V gene. The CDR3 sequence: CASSQRGLRNTIYF. The CDR3 DNA is TGTGCCAGCAGCCAGAGGGGGCTGCGAAACACCATATATTTT.

The V and J genes are TRBV5-6 and TRBJ2-1; 13 bases align to TRBD2. Germline V gene sequence: CDR1 SGHDT, CDR2 YYEEEE. V was clipped by 5 bases and J by 8 bases; unmatched bases: 4. The CDR3 covers 14 residues. CDR3 protein: CASRTSGGPYEQFF. Here the CDR3 DNA reads TGTGCCAGCAGGACTAGCGGGGGGCCTTATGAGCAGTTCTTC.

The chain uses TRBV29-1 and TRBJ1-4; TRBD1 matches at 8 bases. There are 15 residues in the CDR3. CDR1 and CDR2 (germline): SQVTM, ANQGSEA. Losses at the gene ends were 6 bases for V and 7 bases for J; bases not matched to a gene: 13. The CDR3: CSVFHRTGRGEKLFF. The CDR3 DNA reads as TGCAGCGTATTTCACCGGACAGGGAGAGGTGAAAAACTGTTTTTT.

The table lists this clone with a few counts. CDR3 bases: TGTGCCAGCAGGCCCCCAAGCTCGGGAAACTATGGCTACACCTTC. Translation gives CASRPPSSGNYGYTF. The chain recombines TRBV28 with TRBJ1-2; D gene ambiguous. CDR3 size: 15 residues. V was pared by 6 bases and J by 2 bases, with 16 bases between. Germline V lookup: CDR1 MDHEN, CDR2 SYDVKM.

This chain links TRBV27 with TRBJ1-2; TRBD1 matches at 9 bases. The germline V gene encodes CDR1 MNHEY and CDR2 SMNVEV (reference sequence). This CDR3 is built from 16 residues. After removal of 5 bases from V and 4 bases from J, the junction contained 11 bases not matched to a gene. CDR3 in amino acids: CASSPTLTGGGYGYTF. Here the CDR3 DNA reads TGTGCCAGCAGTCCCACACTGACAGGGGGGGGCTATGGCTACACCTTC.

The chain is built from TRBV10-3 and TRBJ1-5, with D unclear. Per the germline V gene, CDR1 is ENHRY and CDR2 is SYGVKD. Deletions cut 4 bases from V and 0 bases from J, with 4 bases between. CDR3 length equals 13 residues. The CDR3 bases are TGTGCCATCAGTGCAGTTAGCAATCAGCCCCAGCATTTT. Protein: CAISAVSNQPQHF.

The V call is TRBV3-1 (or the pseudogene TRBV3-2), the J call TRBJ2-1; the match to TRBD2 covers 9 bases. The V segment lost 5 bases and the J segment 4 bases; nucleotides outside the gene matches: 15. This CDR3 contains 18 residues. From germline, CDR1 is LGHDT and CDR2 YNNKEL (reference sequence). CDR3 in DNA: TGTGCCAGCAGCAGGGGGATCCCGGGGACTAGCAGTTACAATGAGCAGTTCTTC. Protein product: CASSRGIPGTSSYNEQFF.

CDR3 residues: CTSRATADRGYGYTF. In nucleotides, the CDR3 is TGCACCAGCAGGGCAACTGCGGACAGGGGCTATGGCTACACCTTC. V is TRBV1 and J is TRBJ1-2; TRBD1, the table's D call, lacks a check against the DNA. TRBV1 represents a pseudogene. The CDR3 totals 15 residues.

The rearrangement uses TRBV25-1 and TRBJ1-1; 10 nucleotides agree with TRBD1. V shed 4 bases and J 3 bases; nucleotides not matched to a gene: 2. From germline, CDR1 is MGHDK and CDR2 SYGVNS. This CDR3 is 14 amino acids long. CDR3 amino acids: CASSGDRGDTEAFF. The CDR3 coding sequence is TGTGCCAGCAGTGGGGACAGGGGAGACACTGAAGCTTTCTTT.

The CDR3 spells CASSELDGGETQYF. Here the CDR3 DNA reads TGTGCCAGCAGCGAACTGGATGGAGGAGAGACCCAGTACTTC. This chain joins TRBV9 and TRBJ2-5, with D tentatively TRBD2 (5 bases). V was cut by 3 bases and J by 4 bases, with 13 bases left in between. Looked up from germline, CDR1 is SGDLS and CDR2 is YYNGEE. CDR3 length equals 14 residues.

The chain combines TRBV7-2 with TRBJ2-1; maybe TRBD2 (6 bases). V lost 6 bases and J 0 bases, leaving 12 bases between the germline ends. There are 15 residues in the CDR3. The germline V gene has CDR1 SGHTA and CDR2 FQGNSA. CDR3 loop: CASRWRVSSYNEQFF. As DNA, the CDR3 is TGTGCCAGCAGGTGGAGGGTCAGCTCCTACAATGAGCAGTTCTTC.

This chain uses TRBV5-1 with TRBJ1-2; TRBD1 agrees at 7 bases. Per germline, CDR1 SGHRS and CDR2 YFSETQ. The CDR3 contains 16 residues. J gave up 3 bases and V 4 bases, and 12 bases lay outside the gene matches. The CDR3 protein is CASSRSRQGGYYGYTF. For the CDR3, the DNA is TGCGCCAGCAGCAGAAGCCGACAGGGCGGATACTATGGCTACACCTTC.

The chain recombines TRBV11-3 with TRBJ1-3, with D unresolved. V was cut by 5 bases and J by 0 bases, with 11 bases left in between. CDR3 size: 15 residues. The germline CDR1 and CDR2 sequences are SGHNT and YENEEA. This CDR3 is CASSHDGNSGNTIYF. CDR3 DNA: TGTGCCAGCAGCCACGACGGGAACTCTGGAAACACCATATATTTT. Using reference TRBV11-3 and TRBJ1-3 for the parts outside the CDR3, the full variable domain is EAGVVQSPRYKIIEKKQPVAFWCNPISGHNTLYWYLQNLGQGPELLIRYENEEAVDDSQLPKDRFSAERLKGVDSTLKIQPAELGDSAVYLCASSHDGNSGNTIYFGEGSWLTVV.

This chain uses TRBV7-2 with TRBJ1-5; perhaps TRBD1 as D (6 bases). Germline lookup yields CDR1 SGHTA and CDR2 FQGNSA. V lost 2 bases, J lost 2 bases, and 10 bases lay in between. The CDR3 is 15 residues long. CDR3 region: CASSLRGGGNQPQHF. CDR3 in DNA: TGTGCCAGCAGCTTAAGAGGGGGTGGCAATCAGCCCCAGCATTTT. The variable domain in full, completed from reference TRBV7-2 and TRBJ1-5, reads GAGVSQSPSNKVTEKGKDVELRCDPISGHTALYWYRQSLGQGLEFLIYFQGNSAPDKSGLPSDRFSAERTGGSVSTLTIQRTQQEDSAVYLCASSLRGGGNQPQHFGDGTRLSIL.

The gene calls are TRBV28 and TRBJ1-5; D is unresolved. Trimming took 7 bases from V and 4 from J, leaving 11 bases between them. The V gene's germline CDR1 is MDHEN and CDR2 SYDVKM. This CDR3 contains 13 residues. The CDR3 spells CASTPEGNQPQHF. Here the CDR3 DNA reads TGTGCCAGCACCCCAGAGGGTAATCAGCCCCAGCATTTT. Full variable domain (outside the CDR3, taken from reference TRBV28 and TRBJ1-5): DVKVTQSSRYLVKRTGEKVFLECVQDMDHENMFWYRQDPGLGLRLIYFSYDVKMKEKGDIPEGYSVSREKKERFSLILESASTNQTSMYLCASTPEGNQPQHFGDGTRLSIL.

The chain couples TRBV2 to TRBJ1-2, with D hard to call. CDR1 is SNHLY and CDR2 is FYNNEI in the germline V gene. There are 13 residues in the CDR3. V was pared by 6 bases and J by 1 base, with 9 bases between. DNA of the CDR3: TGTGCCAGCAGCCTAGGATTTAACTATGGCTACACCTTC. Amino acid sequence: CASSLGFNYGYTF.

The chain is built from TRBV28 and TRBJ2-1; 7 bases are a match to TRBD1. Germline V gene data show CDR1 as MDHEN and CDR2 as SYDVKM. CDR3 length: 14 residues. The ends lost 7 bases at V and 6 bases at J; junction bases unmatched: 9. CDR3 amino acids: CASTVVGQSNEQFF. The CDR3 nucleotides read TGTGCCAGCACCGTAGTGGGACAGAGCAATGAGCAGTTCTTC.

The gene calls are TRBV19 and TRBJ1-4, with D uncertain. The germline CDR1 and CDR2 sequences are LNHDA and SQIVND (reference sequence). V was clipped by 6 bases and J by 0 bases, with 5 bases between them. The CDR3 runs to 13 residues. The CDR3 DNA sequence: TGTGCCAGTAGCTCCGCAACTAATGAAAAACTGTTTTTT. It specifies CASSSATNEKLFF.